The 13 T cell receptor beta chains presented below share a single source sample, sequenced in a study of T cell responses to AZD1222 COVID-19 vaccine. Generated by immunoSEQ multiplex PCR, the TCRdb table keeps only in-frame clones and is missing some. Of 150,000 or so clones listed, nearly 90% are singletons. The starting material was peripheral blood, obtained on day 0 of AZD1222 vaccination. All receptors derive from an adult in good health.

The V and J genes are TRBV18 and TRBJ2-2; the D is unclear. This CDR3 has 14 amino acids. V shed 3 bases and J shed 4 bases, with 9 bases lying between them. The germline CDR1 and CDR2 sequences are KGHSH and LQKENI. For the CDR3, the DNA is TGTGCCAGCTCACCTATAGGGTTCACCGGGGAGCTGTTTTTT. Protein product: CASSPIGFTGELFF.

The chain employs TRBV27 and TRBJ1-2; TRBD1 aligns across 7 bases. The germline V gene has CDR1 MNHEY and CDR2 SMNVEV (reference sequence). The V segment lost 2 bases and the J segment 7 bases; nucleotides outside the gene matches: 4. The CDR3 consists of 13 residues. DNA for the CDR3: TGTGCCAGCAGTTTAAGACAGGGAAGTGGCTACACCTTC. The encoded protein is CASSLRQGSGYTF.

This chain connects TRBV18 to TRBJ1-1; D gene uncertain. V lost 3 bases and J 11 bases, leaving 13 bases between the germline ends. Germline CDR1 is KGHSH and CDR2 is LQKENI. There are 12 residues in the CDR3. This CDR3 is CASSPRGRDAFF. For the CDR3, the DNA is TGTGCCAGCTCACCCCGCGGGAGGGATGCTTTCTTT.

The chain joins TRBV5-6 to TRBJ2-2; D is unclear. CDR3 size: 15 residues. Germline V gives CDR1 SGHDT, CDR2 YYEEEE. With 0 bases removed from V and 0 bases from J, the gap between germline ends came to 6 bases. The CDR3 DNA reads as TGTGCCAGCAGCTTGGGCCGCGCGAACACCGGGGAGCTGTTTTTT. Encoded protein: CASSLGRANTGELFF.

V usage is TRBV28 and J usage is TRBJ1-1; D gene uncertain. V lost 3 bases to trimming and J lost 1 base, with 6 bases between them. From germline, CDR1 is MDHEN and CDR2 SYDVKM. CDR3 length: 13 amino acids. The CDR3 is CASSFAQNTEAFF. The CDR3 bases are TGTGCCAGCAGTTTTGCGCAGAACACTGAAGCTTTCTTT.

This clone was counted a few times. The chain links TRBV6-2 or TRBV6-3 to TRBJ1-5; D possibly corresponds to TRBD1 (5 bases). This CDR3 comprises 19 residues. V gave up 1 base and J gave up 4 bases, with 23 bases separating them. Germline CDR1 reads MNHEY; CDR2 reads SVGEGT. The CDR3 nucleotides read TGTGCCAGCAGTTACTATACGATGCGGGGGTCCAACGGGAATCAGCCCCAGCATTTT. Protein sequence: CASSYYTMRGSNGNQPQHF.

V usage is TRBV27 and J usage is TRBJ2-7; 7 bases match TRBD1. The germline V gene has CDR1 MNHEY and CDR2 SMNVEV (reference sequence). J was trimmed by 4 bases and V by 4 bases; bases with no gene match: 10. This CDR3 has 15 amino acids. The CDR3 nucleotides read TGTGCCAGCAGTTCCCGACAGGGACGTTTTTACGAGCAGTACTTC. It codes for CASSSRQGRFYEQYF.

The DNA of the CDR3 is TGCGCCAGCAGCCCTCCTAGCGGGAGGCCCGGGGAGCTGTTTTTT. This sequence encodes CASSPPSGRPGELFF. The gene calls are TRBV4-1 and TRBJ2-2; 11 bases match TRBD2. V was clipped by 4 bases and J by 6 bases; unmatched bases: 4. This CDR3 is 15 amino acids long. Looked up from germline, CDR1 is MGHRA and CDR2 is YSYEKL.

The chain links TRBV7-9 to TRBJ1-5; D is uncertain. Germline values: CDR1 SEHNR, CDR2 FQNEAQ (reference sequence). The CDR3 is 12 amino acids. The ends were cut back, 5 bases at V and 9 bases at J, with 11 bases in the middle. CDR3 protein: CASSPDVGPQHF. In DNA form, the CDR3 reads TGTGCCAGCAGCCCCGACGTGGGGCCCCAGCATTTT.

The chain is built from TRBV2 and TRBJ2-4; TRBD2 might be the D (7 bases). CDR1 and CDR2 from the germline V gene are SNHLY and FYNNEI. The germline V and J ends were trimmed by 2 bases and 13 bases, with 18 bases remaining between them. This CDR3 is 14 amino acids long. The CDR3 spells CASSEKGRGTEQYF. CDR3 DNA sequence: TGTGCCAGCAGTGAAAAAGGGAGGGGGACTGAACAGTACTTC.

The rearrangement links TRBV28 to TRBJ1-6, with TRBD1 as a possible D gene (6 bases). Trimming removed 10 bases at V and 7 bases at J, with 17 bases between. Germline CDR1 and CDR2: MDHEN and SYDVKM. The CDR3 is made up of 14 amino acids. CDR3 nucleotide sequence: TGTGCCACCCTAGGACAGACAATGAATTCACCCCTCCACTTT. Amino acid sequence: CATLGQTMNSPLHF. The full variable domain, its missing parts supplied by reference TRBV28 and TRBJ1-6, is DVKVTQSSRYLVKRTGEKVFLECVQDMDHENMFWYRQDPGLGLRLIYFSYDVKMKEKGDIPEGYSVSREKKERFSLILESASTNQTSMYLCATLGQTMNSPLHFGNGTRLTVT.

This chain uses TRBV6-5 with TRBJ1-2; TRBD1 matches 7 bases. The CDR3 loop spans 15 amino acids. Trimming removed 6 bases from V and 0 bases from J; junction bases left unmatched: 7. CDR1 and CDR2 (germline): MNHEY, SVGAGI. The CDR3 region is CASRRGPSANYGYTF. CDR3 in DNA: TGTGCCAGCAGAAGGGGGCCTTCAGCTAACTATGGCTACACCTTC.

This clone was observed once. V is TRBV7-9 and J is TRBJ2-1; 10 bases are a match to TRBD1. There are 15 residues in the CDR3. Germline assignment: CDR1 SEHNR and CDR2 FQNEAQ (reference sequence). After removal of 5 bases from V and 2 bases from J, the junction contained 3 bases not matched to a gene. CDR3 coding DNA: TGTGCCAGCAGCACTGGACAGGGGGCCTACAATGAGCAGTTCTTC. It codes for CASSTGQGAYNEQFF.